These 8 T cell receptor beta chains were all obtained from the same sample, sequenced in a study of blood T cell repertoires in COVID-19. The table came from immunoSEQ multiplex PCR; TCRdb's copy has only in-frame clones and leaves some out. The sample holds some 290,000 clones, 70% to 90% seen once. Sequencing input: peripheral blood. These receptors originate from a woman aged 25 to 39 with COVID-19, enrolled during active disease.

The CDR3 nucleotides are TGTGCCAGCAGTGACCTAGCGGGGGGGTTCGGGGAGCTGTTTTTT. It yields the protein CASSDLAGGFGELFF. The chain recombines TRBV25-1 with TRBJ2-2; the match to TRBD2 covers 12 bases. Per germline, CDR1 MGHDK and CDR2 SYGVNS. The CDR3 consists of 15 residues. Trimming removed 3 bases from V and 7 bases from J; junction bases left unmatched: 3.

This sequence joins TRBV5-4 and TRBJ2-2; D is possibly TRBD1 (5 bases). Deletions cut 4 bases from V and 6 bases from J, with 7 bases between. The CDR3 runs 12 residues. Germline V gene lookup returns CDR1 SGHNT and CDR2 YYREEE (reference sequence). The CDR3 region has the DNA TGTGCCAGCAGCGGGGCCTCCGGGGAGCTGTTTTTT. Translated, it gives CASSGASGELFF.

The chain uses TRBV6-5 and TRBJ1-1; weak D call: TRBD1 (6 bases). Trimming shortened V by 2 bases and J by 4 bases, and 17 bases separated the two germline ends. The CDR3 is 16 residues long. CDR1 and CDR2 from the germline V gene are MNHEY and SVGAGI. DNA of the CDR3: TGTGCCAGCAGTTACGCGGTGGGGGCAGGGGTCACTGAAGCTTTCTTT. The encoded protein is CASSYAVGAGVTEAFF.

Only a few counts were recorded for this clone. The chain couples TRBV19 to TRBJ1-5; D is unresolved. Trimming shortened V by 7 bases and J by 4 bases, and 17 bases separated the two germline ends. CDR3 size: 15 residues. Per germline, CDR1 LNHDA and CDR2 SQIVND (reference sequence). The CDR3 loop is CASTFSRFGNQPQHF. The CDR3 DNA sequence: TGTGCCAGTACATTTTCCAGGTTCGGTAATCAGCCCCAGCATTTT.

V and J are TRBV28 and TRBJ1-1; 10 positions match TRBD1. The CDR3 is 13 residues long. Trimming removed 5 bases from V and 7 bases from J; junction bases left unmatched: 4. The germline V gene has CDR1 MDHEN and CDR2 SYDVKM. The chain's CDR3 is CASSTGQGREAFF. The DNA for the CDR3 is TGTGCCAGCAGTACGGGACAGGGGCGTGAAGCTTTCTTT.

V gene TRBV4-1 combines with J gene TRBJ2-7, with a weak D call TRBD2 (7 bases). The CDR3 has 16 amino acids. Germline lookup yields CDR1 MGHRA and CDR2 YSYEKL. Trimming took 0 bases from V and 2 from J, leaving 14 bases between them. The CDR3 reads CASSQDLGEGAYEQYF. The CDR3 nucleotides are TGCGCCAGCAGCCAAGATCTGGGGGAGGGGGCCTACGAGCAGTACTTC.

The rearrangement joins TRBV10-3 to TRBJ1-1; D is perhaps TRBD1 (6 bases). The CDR3 has 12 amino acids. CDR1 and CDR2 from the germline V gene are ENHRY and SYGVKD. The V end was cut by 4 bases, the J end by 8 bases, with 11 bases between. This CDR3 is CAISVYGTEAFF. The CDR3 DNA reads TGTGCCATCAGTGTTTACGGGACAGAAGCTTTCTTT.

The chain couples TRBV4-1 to TRBJ1-1; 7 nucleotides agree with TRBD1. Germline V gene data show CDR1 as MGHRA and CDR2 as YSYEKL. The CDR3 extends over 13 amino acids. V was clipped by 9 bases and J by 4 bases; unmatched bases: 8. The CDR3 loop reads CASKGAESTEAFF. The CDR3 bases are TGCGCCAGTAAGGGGGCAGAGTCCACTGAAGCTTTCTTT.